This T cell receptor beta chain derives from a study of radiotherapy plus CTLA-4 blockade in lung cancer. Using immunoSEQ multiplex PCR, the repertoire was profiled, and TCRdb retains in-frame clones only, with some absent. The sample holds tens of thousands of clones, 79% seen once. The CDR3 loop spans 16 amino acids. Trimming removed 1 base at V and 4 bases at J, with 13 bases between. The germline gives CDR1 SGHNT, CDR2 YENEEA. The clonotype was recovered from a human donor with non-small cell lung cancer that progressed on radiotherapy plus ipilimumab. V and J are TRBV11-3 and TRBJ2-2; possibly TRBD1 for D (6 bases). Sequenced material: peripheral blood, taken from a patient treated with radiotherapy plus ipilimumab. DNA for the CDR3: TGTGCCAGCAGCTTAGGGATAACAGGGTCCACCGGGGAGCTGTTTTTT. Protein product: CASSLGITGSTGELFF.